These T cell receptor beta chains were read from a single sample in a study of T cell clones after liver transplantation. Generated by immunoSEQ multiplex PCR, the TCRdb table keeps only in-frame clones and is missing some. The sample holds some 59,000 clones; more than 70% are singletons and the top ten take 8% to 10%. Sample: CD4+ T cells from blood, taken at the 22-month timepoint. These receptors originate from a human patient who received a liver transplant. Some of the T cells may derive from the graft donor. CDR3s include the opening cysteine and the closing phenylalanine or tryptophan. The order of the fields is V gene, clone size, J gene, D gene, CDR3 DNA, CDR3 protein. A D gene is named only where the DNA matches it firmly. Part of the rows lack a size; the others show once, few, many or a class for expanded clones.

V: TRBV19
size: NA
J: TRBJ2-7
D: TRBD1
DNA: TGTGCCAGTAGTACCGGGACAGGGTGGTTCAACGAGCAGTACTTC
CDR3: CASSTGTGWFNEQYF

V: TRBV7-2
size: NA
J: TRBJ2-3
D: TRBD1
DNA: TGTGCCAGCAGCCCCTTTGGACAGGCCACAGATACGCAGTATTTT
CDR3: CASSPFGQATDTQYF

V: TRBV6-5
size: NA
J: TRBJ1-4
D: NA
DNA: TGTGCCAGCACCCATGACGGTGAAAAACTGTTTTTT
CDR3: CASTHDGEKLFF

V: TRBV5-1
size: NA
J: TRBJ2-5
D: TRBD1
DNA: TGCGCCAGCAGCTTTTCCGGGACAGGAGGTGAGACCCAGTACTTC
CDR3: CASSFSGTGGETQYF

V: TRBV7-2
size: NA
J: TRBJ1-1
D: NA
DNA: TGTGCCAGCAGCTTAGAGGCGCGGGGGACTGAAGCTTTCTTT
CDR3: CASSLEARGTEAFF

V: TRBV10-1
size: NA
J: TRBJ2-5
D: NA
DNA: TGCGCCAGCAGTGAGGCTCTACAAGAGACCCAGTACTTC
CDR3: CASSEALQETQYF

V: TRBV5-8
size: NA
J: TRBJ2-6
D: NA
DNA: TGTGCCAGCAGCTCACACCACTCTGGGGCCAACGTCCTGACTTTC
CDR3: CASSSHHSGANVLTF

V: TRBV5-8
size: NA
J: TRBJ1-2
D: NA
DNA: TGTGCCAGCAGCTTGATGGCTAACTATGGCTACACCTTC
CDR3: CASSLMANYGYTF

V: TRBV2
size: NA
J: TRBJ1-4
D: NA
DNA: TGTGCCAGCAGTGAAGACAGTAACAATGAAAAACTGTTTTTT
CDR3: CASSEDSNNEKLFF

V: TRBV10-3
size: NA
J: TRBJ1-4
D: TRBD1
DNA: TGTGCCACCTGGACAGGGAGGGGGGCAACTAATGAAAAACTGTTTTTT
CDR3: CATWTGRGATNEKLFF

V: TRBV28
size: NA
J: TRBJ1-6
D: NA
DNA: TGTGCCAGCAGTTTCCGGGGGGGATATAATTCACCCCTCCACTTT
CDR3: CASSFRGGYNSPLHF

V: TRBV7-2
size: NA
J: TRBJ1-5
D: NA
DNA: TGTGCCAGCAGCTTAGCAGGGACTAGCAATCAGCCCCAGCATTTT
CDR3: CASSLAGTSNQPQHF

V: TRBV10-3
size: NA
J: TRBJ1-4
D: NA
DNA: TGTGCCATCAGGAATGGGGGAGGTAGTGAAAAACTGTTTTTT
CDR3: CAIRNGGGSEKLFF

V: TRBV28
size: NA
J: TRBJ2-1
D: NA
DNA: TGTGCCAGCAGTCCCCGGGACTGGAACAATGAGCAGTTCTTC
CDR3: CASSPRDWNNEQFF

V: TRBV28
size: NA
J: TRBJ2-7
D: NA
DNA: TGTGCCAGCGCGACCGGGACCTACGAGCAGTACTTC
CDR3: CASATGTYEQYF

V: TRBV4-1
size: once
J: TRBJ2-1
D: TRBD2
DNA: TGCGCCAGCAGCCAAGATAGCGGGGGGACCTACAATGAGCAGTTCTTC
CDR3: CASSQDSGGTYNEQFF

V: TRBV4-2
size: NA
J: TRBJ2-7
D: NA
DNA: TGTGCCAGCAGCCAAGATGATAAGGCTGGGAGGGAGCAGTACTTC
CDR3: CASSQDDKAGREQYF

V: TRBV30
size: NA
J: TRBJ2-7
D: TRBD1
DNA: TGTGCCTGGAGTGTAGCAGGGGGTTTGGGGGAGCAGTACTTC
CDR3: CAWSVAGGLGEQYF

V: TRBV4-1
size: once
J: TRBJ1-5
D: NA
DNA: TGCGCCAGCAGGGGCATGGGGGGGGCCCAGCATTTT
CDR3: CASRGMGGAQHF

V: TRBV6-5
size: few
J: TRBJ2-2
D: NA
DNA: TGTGCCAGCAGTTACTACACGAACACCGGGGAGCTGTTTTTT
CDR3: CASSYYTNTGELFF

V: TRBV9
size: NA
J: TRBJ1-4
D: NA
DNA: TGTGCCAGCAGCGTAGGGTACAGCGAAATTGAAAAACTGTTTTTT
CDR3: CASSVGYSEIEKLFF

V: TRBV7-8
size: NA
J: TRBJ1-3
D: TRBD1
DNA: TGTGCCAGCAGCTTAGCGGTGAGGAGAACTCACCAGGGGGACGGAAACACCATATATTTT
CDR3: CASSLAVRRTHQGDGNTIYF

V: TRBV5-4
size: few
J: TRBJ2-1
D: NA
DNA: TGTGCCAGCAGCTTGAAAGTCGGCTACTCCTACAATGAGCAGTTCTTC
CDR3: CASSLKVGYSYNEQFF

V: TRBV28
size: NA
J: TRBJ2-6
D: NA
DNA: TGTGCCAGCATTTCAGGAAGCTCTGGGGCCAACGTCCTGACTTTC
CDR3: CASISGSSGANVLTF

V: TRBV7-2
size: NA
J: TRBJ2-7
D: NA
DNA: TGTGCCAGCAGCTTGTCCTACGAGCAGTACTTC
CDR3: CASSLSYEQYF

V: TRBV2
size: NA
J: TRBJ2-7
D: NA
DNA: TGTGCCAGCAGTGAAGCCCGGACTGGGGAGCAGTACTTC
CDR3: CASSEARTGEQYF

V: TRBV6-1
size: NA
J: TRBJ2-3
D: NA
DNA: TGTGCCAGCAGTGAAATGGGAGATACGCAGTATTTT
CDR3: CASSEMGDTQYF

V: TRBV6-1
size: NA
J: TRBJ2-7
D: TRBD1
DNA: TGTGCCAGCAGACAGGGGGCGTTCTACGAGCAGTACTTC
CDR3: CASRQGAFYEQYF

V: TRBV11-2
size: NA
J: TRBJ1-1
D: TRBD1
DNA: TGTGCCAGCAGCCCCGCGGGACAGACCACTGAAGCTTTCTTT
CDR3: CASSPAGQTTEAFF

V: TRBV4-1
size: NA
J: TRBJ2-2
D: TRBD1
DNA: TGCGCCAGCAGCCAAGGCGTCTTTAGGACAGGGTATAAAAGAGGTCCCGGGGAGCTGTTTTTT
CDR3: CASSQGVFRTGYKRGPGELFF

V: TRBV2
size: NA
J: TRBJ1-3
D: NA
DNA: TGTGCCAGCAGAGCGGCGTACTCTGGAAACACCATATATTTT
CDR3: CASRAAYSGNTIYF

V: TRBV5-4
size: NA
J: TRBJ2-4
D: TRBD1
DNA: TGTGCCAGCAGCGTTAGGACAGGGGCGGCCAAAAACATTCAGTACTTC
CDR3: CASSVRTGAAKNIQYF

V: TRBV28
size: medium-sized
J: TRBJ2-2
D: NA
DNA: TGTGCCAGTCGACCCCCCGGCGGGGAGCTGTTTTTT
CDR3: CASRPPGGELFF

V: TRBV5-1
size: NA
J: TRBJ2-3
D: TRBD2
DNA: TGCGCCAGCAGGGTAGCGGGGGGACGCACAGATACGCAGTATTTT
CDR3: CASRVAGGRTDTQYF

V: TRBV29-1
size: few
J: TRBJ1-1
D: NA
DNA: TGCAGCGTTGAAGACAGGGGAACTGAAGCTTTCTTT
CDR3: CSVEDRGTEAFF

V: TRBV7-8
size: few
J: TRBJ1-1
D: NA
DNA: TGTGCCAGCAGCTTCGCAGTTAGGGCGGTGAACACTGAAGCTTTCTTT
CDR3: CASSFAVRAVNTEAFF

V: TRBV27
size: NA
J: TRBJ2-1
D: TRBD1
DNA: TGTGCCAGCAGTAGACAGGGGAGTTTCAATGAGCAGTTCTTC
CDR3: CASSRQGSFNEQFF

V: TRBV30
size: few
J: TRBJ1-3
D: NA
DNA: TGTGCCTGGAAGGGGGGAAACACCATATATTTT
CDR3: CAWKGGNTIYF

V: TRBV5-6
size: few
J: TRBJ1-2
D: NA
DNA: TGTGCCAGCAGCTTGGAGGCGCTCCCGGGGTATGGCTACACCTTC
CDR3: CASSLEALPGYGYTF

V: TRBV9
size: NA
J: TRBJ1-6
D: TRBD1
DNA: TGTGCCAGCAGCGTACAGGGGGGGGCACTTAATTCACCCCTCCACTTT
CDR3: CASSVQGGALNSPLHF

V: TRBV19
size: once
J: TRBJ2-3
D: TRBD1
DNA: TGTGCCAGTAGTATAGCAGGACAGGGGGCGTATACGCAGTATTTT
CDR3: CASSIAGQGAYTQYF

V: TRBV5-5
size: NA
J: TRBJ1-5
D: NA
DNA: TGTGCCAGCAGCTTGGGTGCAGGAGTATGGGGCCAGCCCCAGCATTTT
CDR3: CASSLGAGVWGQPQHF

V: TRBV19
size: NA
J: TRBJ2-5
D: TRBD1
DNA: TGTGCCAGTAGTAAGGACAGGGGAGAGACCCAGTACTTC
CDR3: CASSKDRGETQYF

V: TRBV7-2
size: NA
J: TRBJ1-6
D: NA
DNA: TGTGCCAGCAGCTTAGTGACTGCCCCCGCCCTCCACTTT
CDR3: CASSLVTAPALHF

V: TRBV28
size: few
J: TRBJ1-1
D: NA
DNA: TGTGCCAGCAGCGACAGAGCCACTGAAGCTTTCTTT
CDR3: CASSDRATEAFF

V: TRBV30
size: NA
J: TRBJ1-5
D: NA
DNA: TGTGCCTGGAGTAGACAGGCTAATCAGCCCCAGCATTTT
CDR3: CAWSRQANQPQHF

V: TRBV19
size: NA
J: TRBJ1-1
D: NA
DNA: TGTGCCAGTAGTATGAACGGGGGCACTGAAGCTTTCTTT
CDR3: CASSMNGGTEAFF

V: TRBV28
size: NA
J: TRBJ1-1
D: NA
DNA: TGTGCCAGCACCGTGGACGGAGACTGGACTGAAGCTTTCTTT
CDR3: CASTVDGDWTEAFF

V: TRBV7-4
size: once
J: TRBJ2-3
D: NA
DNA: TGTGCCAGCAGCCCGGACCAGGGAGATACGCAGTATTTT
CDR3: CASSPDQGDTQYF

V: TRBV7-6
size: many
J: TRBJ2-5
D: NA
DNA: TGTGCCAGCAGACACCACGTGGAGCAAGAGACCCAGTACTTC
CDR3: CASRHHVEQETQYF

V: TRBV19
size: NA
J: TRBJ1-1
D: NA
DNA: TGTGCCAGTAGTCCTTCCCGGCAGGGCGGGAACACTGAAGCTTTCTTT
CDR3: CASSPSRQGGNTEAFF

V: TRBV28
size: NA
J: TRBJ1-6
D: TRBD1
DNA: TGTGCCAGCAGTCTCGGACAGGGGAGATCACCCCTCCACTTT
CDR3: CASSLGQGRSPLHF

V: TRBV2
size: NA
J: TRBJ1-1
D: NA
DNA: TGTGCCTCTGCACCAGAGGCCCTGAACACTGAAGCTTTCTTT
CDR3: CASAPEALNTEAFF

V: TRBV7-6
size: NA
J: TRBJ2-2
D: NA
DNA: TGTGCCAGCAGCTTAGCCGCGACAGGGAACACCGGGGAGCTGTTTTTT
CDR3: CASSLAATGNTGELFF

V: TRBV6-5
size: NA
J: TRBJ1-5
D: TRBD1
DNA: TGTGCCAGCAGTTTGTGGACAGGGACTCAGCCCCAGCATTTT
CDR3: CASSLWTGTQPQHF

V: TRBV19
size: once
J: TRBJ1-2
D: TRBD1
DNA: TGTGCCAGTAGTATCCAACGGACAGGGCCATCTGGCTACACCTTC
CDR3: CASSIQRTGPSGYTF

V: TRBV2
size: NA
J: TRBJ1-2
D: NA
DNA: TGTGCCACCGTGAGGCACCCGCTAGGCTATGGCTACACCTTC
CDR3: CATVRHPLGYGYTF

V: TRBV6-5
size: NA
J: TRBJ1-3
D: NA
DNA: TGTGCCAGCAGTTACCGACTCGACATTGGAAACACCATATATTTT
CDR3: CASSYRLDIGNTIYF

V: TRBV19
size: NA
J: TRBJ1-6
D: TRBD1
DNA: TGTGCCAGTAGTATACAGGGGGCTAAGAATTCACCCCTCCACTTT
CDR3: CASSIQGAKNSPLHF